This T cell receptor (beta chain) originates from a study of blood T cell repertoires in COVID-19. Per the authors' pipeline: For nucleated cells, counts were estimated from reference gene primer amplification. Sequencing was performed with immunoSEQ multiplex PCR; in TCRdb, only in-frame clones are kept and a portion is missing. That table supplies the V and J calls and clone size; D and trimming were determined from the DNA. Of 250,000 to 300,000 clones listed, roughly 84% are singletons. This CDR3 spans 17 amino acids. The V gene end was trimmed by 0 bases and the J gene end by 6 bases; junction bases not matched to a gene: 10. Germline V gene data show CDR1 as SGHNT and CDR2 as YYREEE (reference sequence). Across under 25 US areas, participants ranged in age from about 18 to 100 years.

The sample was PBMCs or T cells enriched from blood (not recorded which). The rearrangement links TRBV5-4 to TRBJ2-3; TRBD2 agrees at 10 bases. The receptor comes from a man in his fifties or sixties who had recovered from COVID-19. The CDR3 sequence is CASSLGSGGAYSDTQYF. In nucleotides, the CDR3 is TGTGCCAGCAGCTTGGGAAGCGGGGGGGCATATTCTGATACGCAGTATTTT.